This entry describes one TCR beta chain. This sample was taken from a study of blood T cell repertoires in COVID-19. Study in general: T cells, B-cell-depleted T cells, or PBMCs provided the cDNA or gDNA that served as material.

The length of the CDR3 is 14 residues. Germline V CDR1 and CDR2: ENHRY, SYGVKD. V was clipped by 8 bases and J by 2 bases, with 15 bases between them. Participants were placed into cohorts based on the clinical history they reported. This table comes from immunoSEQ multiplex PCR, and its TCRdb copy is limited to in-frame clones, with some not included. This sample has about 280,000 clones, with 90% found just once. The clonotype was recovered from a woman aged 18-29 years with acute COVID-19. Sequenced material: PBMCs or T cells enriched from blood (not recorded which). This chain joins TRBV10-3 and TRBJ2-5; D might be TRBD2 (7 bases). The CDR3 coding sequence is TGTGCCATCTGGAGGGGGAGGGAACAAGAGACCCAGTACTTC. Translation: CAIWRGREQETQYF.